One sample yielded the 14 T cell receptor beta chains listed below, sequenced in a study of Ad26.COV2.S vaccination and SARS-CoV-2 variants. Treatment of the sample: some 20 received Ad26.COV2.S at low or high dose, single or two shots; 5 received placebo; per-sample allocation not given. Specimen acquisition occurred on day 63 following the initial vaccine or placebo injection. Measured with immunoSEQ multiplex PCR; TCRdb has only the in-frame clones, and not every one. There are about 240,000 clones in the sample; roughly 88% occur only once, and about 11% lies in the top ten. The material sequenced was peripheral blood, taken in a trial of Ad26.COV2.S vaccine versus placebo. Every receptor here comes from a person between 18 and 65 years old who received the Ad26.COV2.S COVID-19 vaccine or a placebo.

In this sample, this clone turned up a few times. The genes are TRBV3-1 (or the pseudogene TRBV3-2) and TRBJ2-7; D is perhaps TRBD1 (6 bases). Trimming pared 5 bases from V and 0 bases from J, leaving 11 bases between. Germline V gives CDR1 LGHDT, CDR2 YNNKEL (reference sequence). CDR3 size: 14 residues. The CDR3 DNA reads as TGTGCCAGCAGCTGGGGGCGGAACTCCTACGAGCAGTACTTC. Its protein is CASSWGRNSYEQYF.

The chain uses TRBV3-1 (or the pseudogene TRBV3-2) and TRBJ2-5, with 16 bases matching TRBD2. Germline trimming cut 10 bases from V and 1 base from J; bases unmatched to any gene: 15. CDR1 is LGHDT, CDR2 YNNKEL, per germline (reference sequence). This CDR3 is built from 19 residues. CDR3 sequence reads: CATTLQGTSGGAGQETQYF. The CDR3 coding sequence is TGTGCCACCACACTTCAAGGGACTAGCGGGGGGGCGGGCCAAGAGACCCAGTACTTC.

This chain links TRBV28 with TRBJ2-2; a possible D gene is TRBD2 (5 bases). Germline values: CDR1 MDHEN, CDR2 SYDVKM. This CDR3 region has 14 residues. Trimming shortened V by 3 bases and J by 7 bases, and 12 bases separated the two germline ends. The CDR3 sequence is CASSFYTRGGELFF. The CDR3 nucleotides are TGTGCCAGCAGTTTCTACACACGGGGCGGGGAGCTGTTTTTT.

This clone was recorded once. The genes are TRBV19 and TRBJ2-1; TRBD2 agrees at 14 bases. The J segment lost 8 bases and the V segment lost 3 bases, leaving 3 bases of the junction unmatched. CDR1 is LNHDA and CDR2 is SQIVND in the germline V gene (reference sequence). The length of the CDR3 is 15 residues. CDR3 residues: CASSISTSGRDEQFF. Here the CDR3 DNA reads TGTGCCAGTAGTATTTCGACTAGCGGGAGGGATGAGCAGTTCTTC.

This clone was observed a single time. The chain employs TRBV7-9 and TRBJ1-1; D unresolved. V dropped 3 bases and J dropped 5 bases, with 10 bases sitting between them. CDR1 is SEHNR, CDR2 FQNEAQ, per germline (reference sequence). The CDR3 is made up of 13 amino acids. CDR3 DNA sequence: TGTGCCAGCAGCTTGGGCGGGATAACTGAAGCTTTCTTT. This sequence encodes CASSLGGITEAFF.

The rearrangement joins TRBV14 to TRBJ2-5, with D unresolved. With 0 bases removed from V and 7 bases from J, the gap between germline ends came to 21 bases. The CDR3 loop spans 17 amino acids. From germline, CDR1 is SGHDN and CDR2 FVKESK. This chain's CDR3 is CASSQESWRENFGTQYF. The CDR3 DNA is TGTGCCAGCAGCCAAGAGAGTTGGAGAGAGAACTTTGGGACCCAGTACTTC.

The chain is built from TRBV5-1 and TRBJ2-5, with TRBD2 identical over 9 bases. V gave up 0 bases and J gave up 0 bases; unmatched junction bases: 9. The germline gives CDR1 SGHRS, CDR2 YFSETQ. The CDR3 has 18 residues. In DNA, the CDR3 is TGCGCCAGCAGCTTGGCGTCTAGCGGGGTCCGGTACCAAGAGACCCAGTACTTC. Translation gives CASSLASSGVRYQETQYF.

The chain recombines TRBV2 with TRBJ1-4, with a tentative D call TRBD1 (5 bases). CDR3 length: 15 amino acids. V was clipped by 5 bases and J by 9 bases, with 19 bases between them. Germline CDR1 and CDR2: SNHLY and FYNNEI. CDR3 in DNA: TGTGCCAGCAGTCAAGACAGCCTGCCAAATAAAAAACTGTTTTTT. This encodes CASSQDSLPNKKLFF.

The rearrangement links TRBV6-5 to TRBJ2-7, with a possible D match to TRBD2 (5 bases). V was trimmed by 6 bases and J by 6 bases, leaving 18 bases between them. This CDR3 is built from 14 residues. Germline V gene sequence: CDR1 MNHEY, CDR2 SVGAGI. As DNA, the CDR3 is TGTGCCAGCAGGGGTAGGCGGGCCCCGGGCGAGCAGTACTTC. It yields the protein CASRGRRAPGEQYF.

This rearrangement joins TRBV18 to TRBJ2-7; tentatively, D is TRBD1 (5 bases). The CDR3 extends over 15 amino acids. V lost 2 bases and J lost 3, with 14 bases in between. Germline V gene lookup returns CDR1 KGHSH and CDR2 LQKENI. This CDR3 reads CASSPGATGHYEQYF. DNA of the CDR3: TGTGCCAGCTCACCAGGGGCCACGGGCCACTACGAGCAGTACTTC.

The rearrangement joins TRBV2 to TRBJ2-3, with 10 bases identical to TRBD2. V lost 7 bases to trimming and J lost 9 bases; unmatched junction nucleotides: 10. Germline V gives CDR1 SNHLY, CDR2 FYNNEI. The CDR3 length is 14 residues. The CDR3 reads CASIGLAAKGTQYF. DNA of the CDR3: TGTGCCAGCATTGGACTAGCGGCCAAAGGAACGCAGTATTTT.

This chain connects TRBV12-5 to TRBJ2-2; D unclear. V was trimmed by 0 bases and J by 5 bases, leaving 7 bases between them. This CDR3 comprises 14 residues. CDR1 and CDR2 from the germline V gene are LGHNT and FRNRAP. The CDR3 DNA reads TGTGCTAGTGGTTTGGTATCTGGGACCGGGGAGCTGTTTTTT. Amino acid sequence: CASGLVSGTGELFF.

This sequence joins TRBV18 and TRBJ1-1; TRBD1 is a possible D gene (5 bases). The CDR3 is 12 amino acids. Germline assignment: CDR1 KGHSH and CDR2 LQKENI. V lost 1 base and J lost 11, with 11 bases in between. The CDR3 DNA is TGTGCCAGCTCACCACGACAGTATACCGCTTTCTTT. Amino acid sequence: CASSPRQYTAFF.

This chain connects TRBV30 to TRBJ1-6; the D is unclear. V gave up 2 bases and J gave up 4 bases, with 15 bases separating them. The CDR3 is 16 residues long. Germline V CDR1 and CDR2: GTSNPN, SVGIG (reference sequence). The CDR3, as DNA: TGTGCCTGGAGTCCGGGTCCCGGGCCATATAATTCACCCCTCCACTTT. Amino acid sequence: CAWSPGPGPYNSPLHF. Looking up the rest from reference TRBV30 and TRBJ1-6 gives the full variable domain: SQTIHQWPATLVQPVGSPLSLECTVEGTSNPNLYWYRQAAGRGLQLLFYSVGIGQISSEVPQNLSASRPQDRQFILSSKKLLLSDSGFYLCAWSPGPGPYNSPLHFGNGTRLTVT.